The present T cell receptor (beta chain) was sequenced within a study of T-cell reconstitution after alpha-beta-depleted transplantation in children. General study results and limits: At the one-year point after transplant, T-cell counts and TCRbeta diversity were found to come mostly from T cells that had been newly produced. Two months or so post-transplant, alpha-beta T cells reportedly derived from several hundred expanded graft clones.

The CDR3 is 15 residues long. Germline loops: CDR1 LGHDT, CDR2 YNNKEL (reference sequence). The V segment lost 3 bases and the J segment 1 base; nucleotides outside the gene matches: 5. Worth noting for this clonotype: Its antigen is undetermined.

Preparing the TCRbeta library involved the use of unique molecular identifiers. Each CDR3 protein gets one entry after TCRdb re-called the PCR reads with MiXCR. The sample yields under 300,000 distinct CDR3 sequences, around 10% seen once. Sample: peripheral blood, taken 180 days after TCRalphabeta/CD19-depleted stem cell transplant. The rearrangement uses TRBV3-1 and TRBJ2-5, with 7 bases identical to TRBD1. This TCR was recovered from a male patient aged 2 to 10 who had a stem cell transplant for chronic granulomatous disease, so the T cells may come from the graft donor. The DNA for the CDR3 is TGTGCCAGCAGCCATGACGGGACAGCCCAAGAGACCCAGTACTTC. Translating gives CASSHDGTAQETQYF.